This T cell receptor (beta chain) was documented in a study of T cells in Graves' hyperthyroidism and ophthalmopathy. Graves' hyperthyroidism was deemed stable absent ophthalmopathy progression within 18 months. Diagnostic assessment was based on clinical symptoms, serum thyroxine and TRAb, thyroid ultrasound and orbital computed tomography. From RNA transcripts, TCR beta CDR3 regions were amplified. With the HTBI primer set, the TCR CDR3 went through a first round of RT-PCR. TCRdb itself ran the multiplex PCR reads through MiXCR, one entry per CDR3 protein. This sample yields about 400,000 distinct CDR3 sequences, of which around 16% are seen a single time; just under 8% belongs to the top ten. This clonotype came up a few times. There are 13 residues in the CDR3. Between the trimmed V and J ends, which lost 4 bases and 10 bases, there was a span of 11 bases. Germline V gene data show CDR1 as SGHAT and CDR2 as FQNNGV.

This chain links TRBV11-2 with TRBJ1-6; unclear D gene. The source material was blood. The TCR originated in a woman between 18 and 30 years old with Graves' hyperthyroidism. As DNA, the CDR3 is TGTGCCAGCAGCTACCGGGCGGCCTCACCCCTCCACTTT. Its protein product is CASSYRAASPLHF.